This is a list of T cell receptor beta chains from one sample in a study of cytomegalovirus exposure and HLA in healthy donors. Assay used: immunoSEQ multiplex PCR; TCRdb lists only in-frame clones, some missing. The sample contains around 130,000 clones, approximately 75% of which appear only once. The sample taken for sequencing was PBMCs. The receptors stem from a middle-aged man in good health and CMV-seronegative. The CDR3 runs from the conserved cysteine through the conserved F or W. The D gene is left open where the match is weak. Size tells how often a clone was seen (once, few, many) or the class of an expanded clone, and some rows leave it out.

d_gene	abundance	j_gene	v_gene	CDR3nt	CDR3aa
-	-	TRBJ1-3	TRBV4-2	TGTGCCAGCAGCCAACCCGGGAACACCATATATTTT	CASSQPGNTIYF
TRBD2	-	TRBJ2-7	TRBV28	TGTGCCAGCAGTTGGGAGGGATACGAGCAGTACTTC	CASSWEGYEQYF
-	once	TRBJ1-3	TRBV9	TGTGCCAGCAGCGTATCGAGGCACTCGTCTGGAAACACCATATATTTT	CASSVSRHSSGNTIYF
TRBD1	-	TRBJ1-2	TRBV6-5	TGTGCCAGCAGTTTCCTTCCAGGGACAGGGAGTGCTTACACCTTC	CASSFLPGTGSAYTF
-	-	TRBJ1-2	TRBV4-3	TGCGCCAGCAGCCAAGCTCTTAAGGGGGAGTATGGCTACACCTTC	CASSQALKGEYGYTF
TRBD2	-	TRBJ2-7	TRBV5-1	TGCGCCAGCAGCCCTGGACTAGCGGGAGGGTCCTACGAGCAGTACTTC	CASSPGLAGGSYEQYF
-	-	TRBJ1-1	TRBV9	TGTGCCAGCAGCTCGGGGAGGGGAGGGGGAGACACTGAAGCTTTCTTT	CASSSGRGGGDTEAFF
-	-	TRBJ1-2	TRBV14	TGTGCCAGCAGCCAATCCGGGAACTATGGCTACACCTTC	CASSQSGNYGYTF
-	-	TRBJ2-1	TRBV29-1	TGCAGCGCTACTGGACTTGGGTCTCCTGGCGTCAGGGAGCAGTTCTTC	CSATGLGSPGVREQFF
-	-	TRBJ1-1	TRBV27	TGTGCCAGCAGACTTTACGAGAACACTGAAGCTTTCTTT	CASRLYENTEAFF
-	-	TRBJ2-3	TRBV6-5	TGTGCCAGCAGTTACCGGGAGCCTAACAAAGATACGCAGTATTTT	CASSYREPNKDTQYF
-	few	TRBJ2-7	TRBV6-5	TGTGCCAGTCGGGGCGGGAACTCCTACGAGCAGTACTTC	CASRGGNSYEQYF
-	once	TRBJ2-7	TRBV7-9	TGTGCCAGCAATTTGGGTCCGGGATCCCACGAGCAGTACTTC	CASNLGPGSHEQYF
-	-	TRBJ2-2	TRBV5-6	TGTGCCAGCAGCTCCCTGGAGGGCGGGGAGCTGTTTTTT	CASSSLEGGELFF
-	-	TRBJ1-6	TRBV7-9	TGTGCCAGCAGCCTTGAGTATAATTCACCCCTCCACTTT	CASSLEYNSPLHF
-	-	TRBJ1-5	TRBV7-2	TGTGCCAGCAGCTACGACAGCCATCAGCCCCAGCATTTT	CASSYDSHQPQHF
-	-	TRBJ2-7	TRBV18	TGTGCCAGCTCACCACCATCGCCGGGGGCCTACGAGCAGTACTTC	CASSPPSPGAYEQYF
-	-	TRBJ2-7	TRBV6-5	TGTGCCAGCAGTTACTCGAGGACCTACGAGCAGTACTTC	CASSYSRTYEQYF
-	-	TRBJ1-1	TRBV7-2	TGTGCCAGCAGCCAAATCTTCCCGGGAGATAAGAACACTGAAGCTTTCTTT	CASSQIFPGDKNTEAFF
-	once	TRBJ1-4	TRBV5-1	TGCGCCAGCAGCTTCCAGGCCTCTAATGAAAAACTGTTTTTT	CASSFQASNEKLFF
-	-	TRBJ1-2	TRBV6-1	TGTGCCAGCAGCCCAGGACAGTCTAACTATGGCTACACCTTC	CASSPGQSNYGYTF
TRBD1	-	TRBJ2-1	TRBV29-1	TGCAGCGTTGTTTGGACAGGGACATCCCCTGGGCACCCAGGCAATGAGCAGTTCTTC	CSVVWTGTSPGHPGNEQFF
TRBD1	-	TRBJ1-3	TRBV7-2	TGTGCCAGCAGCTTACCGGGACAGGGGATTACCATATATTTT	CASSLPGQGITIYF
TRBD1	-	TRBJ1-2	TRBV7-8	TGTGCCAGCAGCCCCGGAGGGACAGGGGGAGATGGCTACACCTTC	CASSPGGTGGDGYTF